This TCR beta chain comes out of a study of shared clonotypes between healthy human individuals (dated by TCRdb to the early 2020s). Notes on the research overall: The cohort included three men and two women between 18 and 49 years of age. Each donor's leukapheresis produced roughly between about 0.8 and 10 billion PBMCs. Per donor, three plates each were used for CD4 naive and CD4 memory, two for CD8 naive, and one for CD8 memory. To increase sequencing depth and limit assay-specific biases, TCR repertoire library preparation and sequencing were carried out by different laboratories using diverse techniques. The study deeply sequenced blood TCR repertoires of several healthy adults to estimate repertoire size and the extent of clonotype sharing between individuals. Points the paper makes about the study in general: Naive subsets generally had larger estimated clonotype richness than memory subsets. Clonotypes shared by all four sorted-subset donors showed higher generation probabilities than non-shared clonotypes. Because the study included a small number of donors, the genetic and exposure-history diversity represented was limited. Across a few donors, around 5% of naive CD4, 3.5% of naive CD8, around 2.1% of memory CD4, and 0.3% to 0.45% of memory CD8 clonotypes were shared. Even with the large sequencing depth, rarefaction of the sorted-subset datasets indicated that sequencing was incomplete. Based on pairwise subsampling, the degree of clonotype sharing among donors was expected to be affected by sequencing depth. Sampling was restricted to blood, and TCR repertoires in tissues likely differ from the TCR repertoires found in blood.

V trim: 1 base; J trim: 10 bases; unmatched bases: 11. The germline V gene supplies CDR1 MGHRA and CDR2 YSYEKL. The CDR3 goes from the cysteine to the phenylalanine over 16 residues. The DNA shown is the 48-base CDR3, in frame from base 1. Using the deep immunoSEQ assay, TCR CDR3 regions were amplified from genomic DNA by multiplex PCR. Extracted genomic DNA from each cell subset was distributed evenly across all wells of several immunoSEQ 96-well plates, and each plate was treated as a replicate. For sorted subsets, 150 to 250 ng of genomic DNA, equivalent to 25,000 to 35,000 T cell genomes, went into each replicate PCR. The purified libraries were quantified using a Qubit 3.0 fluorometer, sized with a Bioanalyzer 2100, and then quantified again using the KAPA Library Quantification kit. A separate single-read 150-cycle Illumina NextSeq 550 flow cell was used to sequence each immunoSEQ 96-well plate. As for the authors' bioinformatics: Because the immunoSEQ output held only junctional sequences and lacked quality scores, the filtering could not match the filtering applied to full-length reads. Sequences were annotated with PyIR, a Python wrapper for IgBLAST v1.9, and V/J genes and CDR3 were assigned using IMGT germline references. Any read was removed if the V/J assignment was weak (E-value above 1e-6), the CDR3 was missing, or the read contained stop codons, out-of-frame junctions, or ambiguous translated residues. V3J clonotypes were defined by identical inferred V gene, J gene, and CDR3 amino acid sequence. To compute the percentage overlap between repertoires, the number of shared unique clonotypes was divided by the size of the smaller repertoire. Richness of each repertoire was evaluated using RTK rarefaction, the Chao1 estimator, and Recon v2.1 estimates of unobserved clonotypes. Generation probabilities for all TCRbeta clonotypes obtained by the gDNA method from a handful of donors were computed using OLGA. TCRdb mirrors the immuneACCESS table, restricted to in-frame sequences. Some clones are absent from its copies; in checked studies, under half trace to an unresolved V gene, and the reason for the others is unknown. The DNA was the basis for D and trimming; V, J and clone size are from that table. The sample has about 710,000 clones on record, 72% of them singletons. The ten largest make up roughly 1.8% of the sample.

Donors were healthy HIV-negative adults with no recently reported acute infections or vaccinations. Every donor was a Caucasian adult living in Nashville, Tennessee, USA. CD4+ T cells were enriched by magnetic negative selection; naive cells were then positively selected on CD45RA, and the negative fraction formed the memory subset. After blood collection by leukapheresis, PBMCs were isolated using Ficoll-Histopaque density gradient centrifugation and then cryopreserved in the vapor phase of liquid nitrogen. Analytical flow cytometry was used to check the purity and quantity of every magnetically sorted T cell population. Genomic DNA was isolated from each sorted fraction and quantified by UV absorbance on a Nanodrop 2000c. Regarding this clone: The target of this receptor is not known. The sample holds no much larger clone one base away, and base qualities are not on file.

Sequencing input: memory CD4+ T cells sorted from blood. Reading the label with the study, this specimen's cell subset or site is: CD45RA-negative fraction. The sequence is built from TRBV4-1 and TRBJ2-1; 9 bases in the middle match TRBD2. The clonotype comes from a woman aged 30 to 39 in good health. The sequence in DNA is TGCGCCAGCAGCCAAGTCGCGCGGGAGGGTTTAAAGGAGCAGTTCTTC. It specifies CASSQVAREGLKEQFF.